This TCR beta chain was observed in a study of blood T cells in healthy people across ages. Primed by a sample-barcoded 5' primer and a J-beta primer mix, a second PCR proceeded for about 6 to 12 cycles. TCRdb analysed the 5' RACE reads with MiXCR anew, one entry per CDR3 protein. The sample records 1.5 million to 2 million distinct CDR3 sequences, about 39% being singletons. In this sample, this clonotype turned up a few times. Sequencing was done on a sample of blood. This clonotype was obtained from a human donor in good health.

The CDR3 is CASSYEWTGTYEQYF. For the CDR3, the DNA is TGTGCCAGCAGCTACGAATGGACAGGGACCTACGAGCAGTACTTC. The chain carries TRBV9 and TRBJ2-4; 8 bases are shared with TRBD1. The J call may be in error: the DNA end matches TRBJ2-7 better. The CDR3 consists of 15 residues. Germline V gene lookup returns CDR1 SGDLS and CDR2 YYNGEE.